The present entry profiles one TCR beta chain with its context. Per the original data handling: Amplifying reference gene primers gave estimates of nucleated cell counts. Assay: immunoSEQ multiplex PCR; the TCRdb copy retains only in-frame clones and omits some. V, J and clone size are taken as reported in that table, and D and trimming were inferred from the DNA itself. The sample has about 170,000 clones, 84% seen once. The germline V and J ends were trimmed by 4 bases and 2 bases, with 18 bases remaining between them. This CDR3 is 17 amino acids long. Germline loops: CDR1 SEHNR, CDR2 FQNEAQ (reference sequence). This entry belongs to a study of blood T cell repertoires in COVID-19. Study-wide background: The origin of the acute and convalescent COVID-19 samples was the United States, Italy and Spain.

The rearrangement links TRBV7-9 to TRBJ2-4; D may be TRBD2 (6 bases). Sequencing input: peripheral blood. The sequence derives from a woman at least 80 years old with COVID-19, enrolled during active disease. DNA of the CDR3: TGTGCCAGCAGCTCGAGCTGGGGGGTCTCACCCAAAAACATTCAGTACTTC. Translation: CASSSSWGVSPKNIQYF.